This T cell receptor (beta chain) was captured in a study of breast tumors, draining lymph nodes, adjacent tissues. The study's findings and limits: Findings are consistent with lymph node origin and intratumoral expansion of most tumor T cells. Tumor TCR diversity was below lymph nodes but above nontumor tissue.

This clonotype was seen many times. Its target is not known. Samples came from axillary lymph nodes draining the breast cancer. Using its own MiXCR run on the multiplex PCR reads, TCRdb lists one record per CDR3 protein. Found here are 150,000 to 200,000 distinct CDR3 sequences, 33% of them singletons; the top ten hold roughly 3.8%. The sample comprised axillary lymph node tissue. This receptor was taken from a female donor with breast cancer. Some clones in this sample may be carry-over from other donors' samples.

CDR3: CASSLVGQRPTDTQYF. CDR3 DNA: TGTGCCAGCAGCTTAGTGGGGCAGCGGCCCACAGATACGCAGTATTTT. The V call is TRBV11-2, the J call TRBJ2-3; D may be TRBD1 or TRBD2 (5 bases each). From germline, CDR1 is SGHAT and CDR2 FQNNGV. This CDR3 comprises 16 residues. Trimming left V 1 base short and J 2 bases short, with 13 bases between.